Listed here are 21 T cell receptor beta chains from one sample, sequenced in a study of T cell responses to AZD1222 COVID-19 vaccine. Repertoires were generated with immunoSEQ multiplex PCR, while TCRdb's copy carries only in-frame clones and drops some. Seen here are 130,000 or so clones, roughly nine tenths observed once, and the top ten hold roughly 7.1%. Sequenced material: peripheral blood, taken 28 days after the second dose of the MenACWY control vaccine. The receptors originated from an adult who received the MenACWY meningococcal vaccine as a control.

This clone appeared a single time. The rearrangement joins TRBV7-2 to TRBJ2-7; D is possibly TRBD2 (6 bases). Germline V gene lookup returns CDR1 SGHTA and CDR2 FQGNSA. V gave up 1 base and J gave up 0 bases, with 10 bases separating them. The CDR3 consists of 15 residues. The CDR3 DNA is TGTGCCAGCAGCTTAGGGGCGGGATTCTCCTACGAGCAGTACTTC. Its protein is CASSLGAGFSYEQYF.

The V and J genes are TRBV5-1 and TRBJ2-3, with D possibly TRBD1 on 5 matching bases. The V gene's germline CDR1 is SGHRS and CDR2 YFSETQ. The length of the CDR3 is 14 residues. Trimming shortened V by 1 base and J by 4 bases, and 10 bases separated the two germline ends. The CDR3 protein is CASSLTQQADTQYF. In nucleotides, the CDR3 is TGCGCCAGCAGCTTGACCCAACAGGCAGATACGCAGTATTTT.

The chain recombines TRBV18 with TRBJ1-1; TRBD1 might be the D (5 bases). Germline V gene data show CDR1 as KGHSH and CDR2 as LQKENI. V lost 2 bases and J 8 bases, leaving 12 bases between the germline ends. CDR3 length: 13 amino acids. CDR3 residues: CASSPYPGSEAFF. The CDR3 DNA reads as TGTGCCAGCTCACCATACCCAGGGTCCGAAGCTTTCTTT.

The gene calls are TRBV10-2 and TRBJ2-7, with D perhaps TRBD2 (6 bases). CDR1 is WSHSY and CDR2 is SAAADI in the germline V gene. This CDR3 spans 15 amino acids. Trimming left V 8 bases short and J 7 bases short, with 24 bases between. For the CDR3, the DNA is TGCGCCAGCGGGACTTCCGGGACGGACAAGGGGGAGCAGTACTTC. Translation: CASGTSGTDKGEQYF.

V is TRBV4-2 and J is TRBJ1-3, with D unresolved. V lost 0 bases and J 1 base, leaving 4 bases between the germline ends. CDR1 is LGHNA, CDR2 YNFKEQ, per germline. The CDR3 is 14 residues long. The CDR3 reads CASSQESSGNTIYF. The CDR3, as DNA: TGTGCCAGCAGCCAAGAAAGTTCTGGAAACACCATATATTTT.

The chain recombines TRBV14 with TRBJ2-2, with D tentatively TRBD1 (6 bases). This CDR3 contains 14 residues. V shed 7 bases and J shed 2 bases, with 11 bases lying between them. Germline V lookup: CDR1 SGHDN, CDR2 FVKESK. This CDR3 is CASTRTVNTGELFF. The CDR3, as DNA: TGTGCCAGCACGCGGACAGTTAACACCGGGGAGCTGTTTTTT.

J is TRBJ1-5 and V is TRBV7-8, with D maybe TRBD1 (5 bases). Germline V gives CDR1 SGHVS, CDR2 FQNEAQ. Trimming cost V 5 bases and J 2 bases, with 10 bases left between them. This CDR3 comprises 14 residues. The CDR3 coding sequence is TGTGCCAGCAGCCTAGGGGTAGGCAATCAGCCCCAGCATTTT. Amino acid sequence: CASSLGVGNQPQHF.

This chain connects TRBV7-3 to TRBJ2-3, with 8 bases matching TRBD2. The CDR3 sequence is 18 residues long. J gave up 1 base and V 4 bases, and 13 bases lay outside the gene matches. Germline V gives CDR1 SGHTA, CDR2 FQGTGA. DNA of the CDR3: TGTGCCAGCAGCTCACCCACTCTAGCGGGCCAACGCACAGATACGCAGTATTTT. This gives the protein CASSSPTLAGQRTDTQYF.

The chain recombines TRBV28 with TRBJ2-1; a weak D match, TRBD1 (5 bases). The V gene's germline CDR1 is MDHEN and CDR2 SYDVKM. There are 13 residues in the CDR3. The V and J ends lost 7 bases and 8 bases respectively, with 15 bases between them. CDR3 bases: TGTGCCAGCACCTTGGCAGGGCCCTATGAGCAGTTCTTC. This translates into CASTLAGPYEQFF.

The chain has TRBV15 and TRBJ2-5, with D unclear. The CDR3 is 13 amino acids. Germline CDR1 reads LNHNV; CDR2 reads YYDKDF (reference sequence). V was clipped by 3 bases and J by 5 bases, with 10 bases between them. CDR3 DNA sequence: TGTGCCACCAGCAGTAGGGATTCGGAGACCCAGTACTTC. Protein product: CATSSRDSETQYF.

This rearrangement joins TRBV23-1 to TRBJ1-5; D gene unclear. TRBV23-1 is given ORF status, its function remaining uncertain. V was trimmed by 0 bases and J by 6 bases, leaving 6 bases between them. The CDR3 loop spans 13 amino acids. The CDR3 DNA reads as TGCGCCAGCAGTCAATCAGGGAGTCAGCCCCAGCATTTT. It codes for CASSQSGSQPQHF.

The rearrangement links TRBV7-2 to TRBJ2-1, with D perhaps TRBD2 (6 bases). V gave up 4 bases and J gave up 5 bases, with 12 bases separating them. The V gene's germline CDR1 is SGHTA and CDR2 FQGNSA. This CDR3 region has 14 residues. Written as DNA, the CDR3 is TGTGCCAGCAGCTCCGGGGGTAAAAACAATGAGCAGTTCTTC. Translation gives CASSSGGKNNEQFF.

V is TRBV5-1 and J is TRBJ2-2, with TRBD1 as a possible D gene (6 bases). The germline CDR1 and CDR2 sequences are SGHRS and YFSETQ. Trimming stripped 0 bases from V and 1 base from J, with 7 bases between. The CDR3 has 15 residues. As DNA, the CDR3 is TGCGCCAGCAGCTTGGCGACAGGGAACACCGGGGAGCTGTTTTTT. Translated, it gives CASSLATGNTGELFF.

V gene TRBV2 combines with J gene TRBJ2-4, with D perhaps matching TRBD1 (6 bases). The V and J ends lost 6 bases and 7 bases respectively, with 13 bases between them. This CDR3 has 13 amino acids. CDR1 SNHLY and CDR2 FYNNEI come from the germline V gene. The CDR3: CASRLGAGNIQYF. In DNA, the CDR3 is TGTGCCAGCAGGCTGGGGGCTGGGAACATTCAGTACTTC.

V usage is TRBV28 and J usage is TRBJ1-2; 12 bases map to TRBD1. J gave up 7 bases and V 5 bases, and 8 bases lay outside the gene matches. Germline values: CDR1 MDHEN, CDR2 SYDVKM. The CDR3 is 15 residues long. This CDR3 is CASSTGQGAQFGYTF. For the CDR3, the DNA is TGTGCCAGCAGTACGGGACAGGGGGCGCAATTTGGCTACACCTTC.

The chain links TRBV15 to TRBJ2-5; D is possibly TRBD1 (6 bases). Germline lookup yields CDR1 LNHNV and CDR2 YYDKDF (reference sequence). This CDR3 comprises 13 residues. Between the trimmed V and J ends, which lost 6 bases and 3 bases, there was a span of 11 bases. This CDR3 reads CATRVQGKETQYF. The CDR3 bases are TGTGCCACCAGGGTGCAGGGGAAAGAGACCCAGTACTTC.

The rearrangement uses TRBV2 and TRBJ2-7; D is ambiguous. Trimming removed 6 bases from V and 4 bases from J, with 7 bases in between. The CDR3 totals 11 residues. Germline CDR1 and CDR2: SNHLY and FYNNEI. The CDR3 sequence is CASREYYEQYF. CDR3 bases: TGTGCCAGCAGGGAGTATTACGAGCAGTACTTC. Combining the CDR3 with reference TRBV2 and TRBJ2-7 gives the whole variable domain EPEVTQTPSHQVTQMGQEVILRCVPISNHLYFYWYRQILGQKVEFLVSFYNNEISEKSEIFDDQFSVERPDGSNFTLKIRSTKLEDSAMYFCASREYYEQYFGPGTRLTVT.

V is TRBV25-1 and J is TRBJ1-6, with D possibly TRBD1 on 6 matching bases. V was clipped by 4 bases and J by 1 base, with 14 bases between them. The CDR3 sequence is 17 residues long. Germline CDR1 MGHDK, CDR2 SYGVNS. The CDR3 protein is CASSVDLGGSYNSPLHF. In DNA, the CDR3 is TGTGCCAGCAGTGTGGATTTAGGGGGGTCCTATAATTCACCCCTCCACTTT.

The V call is TRBV7-3, the J call TRBJ1-1; 7 nucleotides match TRBD1. With V trimmed by 6 bases and J by 1 base, 11 bases remained unmatched. This CDR3 contains 16 residues. Germline assignment: CDR1 SGHTA and CDR2 FQGTGA. In nucleotides, the CDR3 is TGTGCCAGCAGGGAAACCGGACAGGCACCGAACACTGAAGCTTTCTTT. Residues: CASRETGQAPNTEAFF.

V usage is TRBV7-3 and J usage is TRBJ2-1, with 7 positions matching TRBD1. CDR1 and CDR2 (germline): SGHTA, FQGTGA. V shed 5 bases and J 3 bases; nucleotides not matched to a gene: 1. The CDR3 is made up of 13 amino acids. The CDR3 here is CASSPGGYNEQFF. The CDR3 region has the DNA TGTGCCAGCAGCCCAGGGGGCTACAATGAGCAGTTCTTC. The entire variable domain, with the rest obtained from reference TRBV7-3 and TRBJ2-1, is as follows: GAGVSQTPSNKVTEKGKYVELRCDPISGHTALYWYRQSLGQGPEFLIYFQGTGAADDSGLPNDRFFAVRPEGSVSTLKIQRTERGDSAVYLCASSPGGYNEQFFGPGTRLTVL.

This rearrangement joins TRBV4-3 to TRBJ2-2; D not resolved. Trimming removed 1 base from V and 9 bases from J, with 9 bases in between. In germline, CDR1 is LGHNA, CDR2 YSLEER. The CDR3 sequence is 13 residues long. The CDR3 sequence: CASSQGAGRELFF. DNA of the CDR3: TGCGCCAGCAGCCAAGGTGCCGGCCGGGAGCTGTTTTTT.